The clone carrying this T cell receptor beta chain was counted between two and nine times. This record comes from a study of CD8+ T cells in alopecia areata. Noted treatment: oral pan-JAK inhibitor, 5-10 mg twice daily. The germline CDR1 and CDR2 sequences are SEHNR and FQNEAQ (reference sequence). The CDR3 contains 12 residues. V gave up 5 bases and J gave up 2 bases, with 7 bases separating them. Reverse transcribed after extraction, RNA yielded cDNA as the sequencing template. Measured with immunoSEQ multiplex PCR; TCRdb has only the in-frame clones, and not every one. The table records over 100,000 clones, around 56% of them present only once.

The TCR was taken from a human donor with alopecia areata. The rearrangement joins TRBV7-9 to TRBJ2-7; D is undetermined. The sequenced sample was CD4+ T cells sorted from blood, obtained at week 4, from a patient treated with tofacitinib. CDR3 region: CASSPRAYEQYF. For the CDR3, the DNA is TGTGCCAGCAGCCCCCGGGCCTACGAGCAGTACTTC.